This TCR beta chain was recorded in a study of monozygotic twins with inflammatory bowel disease. Study conclusions and caveats: IBD patients, compared with healthy twins, shared fewer clonotypes with others (especially with disease activity).

Per TCR library, 3500 ng of total RNA was used. Each UMI, carrying a 6-nucleotide sample barcode, came from template switching. Two nested PCRs, run for roughly 17 and 9 cycles, were applied to TCRalpha and TCRbeta cDNA. TCRdb re-called the 5' RACE reads; every CDR3 protein appears as one record, without DNA. Its clone listing holds about 160,000 distinct CDR3 sequences. This CDR3 spans 15 amino acids. Germline V lookup: CDR1 DFQATT, CDR2 SNEGSKA (reference sequence). Note on this clonotype: The antigen remains unidentified.

The chain is built from TRBV20-1 and TRBJ2-1; there is no DNA to check the TCRdb D call of TRBD2. The clonotype originates from a human donor with ulcerative colitis or Crohn's disease, or a healthy co-twin of an affected twin (not recorded which). Sequencing was done on a sample of blood. Here the CDR3 reads CSASKGGSSYNEQFF.